Listed here are 30 T cell receptor beta chains from one sample, sequenced in a study of shared clonotypes between healthy human individuals. Using immunoSEQ multiplex PCR, the repertoire was profiled, and TCRdb retains in-frame clones only, with some absent. The repertoire holds under 700,000 clones, with approximately 95% as singletons. Terminally differentiated effector memory CD45RA+ cells were excluded by CCR7 positive selection of CD45RO-negative cells. The sample consisted of naive CD8+ T cells sorted from blood. These TCRs come from a woman in her 30s in good health.

The chain combines TRBV28 with TRBJ1-2; D unclear. Between the trimmed V and J ends, which lost 2 bases and 4 bases, there was a span of 8 bases. The CDR3 has 13 residues. CDR1 is MDHEN and CDR2 is SYDVKM in the germline V gene. The CDR3 sequence is CASSLLQSYGYTF. The CDR3 nucleotides read TGTGCCAGCAGTTTACTACAGAGCTATGGCTACACCTTC.

The rearrangement joins TRBV20-1 to TRBJ2-7; D could derive from TRBD1 or TRBD2 (5 bases each). Germline V gives CDR1 DFQATT, CDR2 SNEGSKA (reference sequence). The V end was cut by 8 bases, the J end by 5 bases, with 13 bases between. The CDR3 is made up of 11 amino acids. CDR3 sequence reads: CSTRVRDEQYF. CDR3 in DNA: TGCAGTACGAGGGTCAGGGACGAGCAGTACTTC.

This clone was counted a single time. This chain connects TRBV4-1 to TRBJ2-2, with D possibly matching TRBD2 (6 bases). V shed 0 bases and J shed 6 bases, with 11 bases lying between them. This CDR3 has 15 residues. Germline CDR1 and CDR2: MGHRA and YSYEKL. The CDR3 bases are TGCGCCAGCAGCCAAGACTCGGGAGTTTCCGGGGAGCTGTTTTTT. Protein sequence: CASSQDSGVSGELFF.

V and J are TRBV19 and TRBJ1-2; unclear D gene. Per germline, CDR1 LNHDA and CDR2 SQIVND (reference sequence). V was shortened by 5 bases and J by 0 bases, with 4 bases between the two germline ends. The CDR3 contains 12 residues. The CDR3 is CASSGPNYGYTF. The CDR3 region has the DNA TGTGCCAGTAGTGGGCCTAACTATGGCTACACCTTC.

The genes are TRBV13 and TRBJ2-2; 9 bases are shared with TRBD2. Germline V gene data show CDR1 as PRHDT and CDR2 as FYEKMQ (reference sequence). The CDR3 is 15 amino acids. V was clipped by 6 bases and J by 4 bases; unmatched bases: 6. The CDR3 coding sequence is TGTGCCAGCAGTAAGCGGGAGGCACTCACCGGGGAGCTGTTTTTT. This encodes CASSKREALTGELFF.

This rearrangement joins TRBV2 to TRBJ2-7; a weak D match, TRBD1 (5 bases). The CDR3 spans 16 residues. The V end was cut by 4 bases, the J end by 3 bases, with 19 bases between. Germline values: CDR1 SNHLY, CDR2 FYNNEI. CDR3 in amino acids: CASSVPSLTENYEQYF. The DNA for the CDR3 is TGTGCCAGCAGTGTGCCCTCCTTGACAGAGAACTACGAGCAGTACTTC.

The chain recombines TRBV7-3 with TRBJ2-3; 14 nucleotides align to TRBD2. The CDR3 length is 17 residues. The V gene end was trimmed by 5 bases and the J gene end by 3 bases; junction bases not matched to a gene: 7. The germline V gene encodes CDR1 SGHTA and CDR2 FQGTGA. The CDR3 spells CASSLGLAGGLTDTQYF. The DNA of the CDR3 is TGTGCCAGCAGCCTCGGACTAGCGGGAGGTTTAACAGATACGCAGTATTTT.

V gene TRBV5-1 combines with J gene TRBJ1-1; D not resolved. V gave up 0 bases and J gave up 2 bases, with 14 bases separating them. Germline V gives CDR1 SGHRS, CDR2 YFSETQ. The CDR3 extends over 16 amino acids. The CDR3 is CASSLGSSGRNTEAFF. For the CDR3, the DNA is TGCGCCAGCAGCTTGGGGTCGTCGGGCAGAAACACTGAAGCTTTCTTT. The full variable domain, its missing parts supplied by reference TRBV5-1 and TRBJ1-1, is KAGVTQTPRYLIKTRGQQVTLSCSPISGHRSVSWYQQTPGQGLQFLFEYFSETQRNKGNFPGRFSGRQFSNSRSEMNVSTLELGDSALYLCASSLGSSGRNTEAFFGQGTRLTVV.

The rearrangement links TRBV10-3 to TRBJ2-1; D not certain. The CDR3 has 13 residues. CDR1 and CDR2 from the germline V gene are ENHRY and SYGVKD. V was clipped by 4 bases and J by 1 base, with 5 bases between them. DNA for the CDR3: TGTGCCATCAGTGCGCCATCCTACAATGAGCAGTTCTTC. This codes for CAISAPSYNEQFF.

The chain recombines TRBV7-3 with TRBJ2-7; 7 bases agree with TRBD1. V trimming: 5 bases; J trimming: 2 bases; junction bases outside the gene matches: 9. The CDR3 totals 15 residues. Germline CDR1 is SGHTA and CDR2 is FQGTGA. The CDR3 reads CASSPDRALAYEQYF. CDR3 DNA sequence: TGTGCCAGCAGCCCTGACAGGGCTCTGGCCTACGAGCAGTACTTC.

The CDR3 region has the DNA TGTGCCAGCAGCAAGGGGGGGCTTAAGTCCTACGAGCAGTACTTC. Its translation: CASSKGGLKSYEQYF. The genes are TRBV21-1 and TRBJ2-7; whether TRBD2, the table's D call, matches the DNA was not checked. TRBV21-1 is a documented pseudogene. CDR3 length equals 15 residues.

The chain has TRBV7-6 and TRBJ2-6, with D perhaps being TRBD1 or TRBD2 (5 bases each). CDR1 and CDR2 (germline): SGHVS, FNYEAQ. This CDR3 has 14 amino acids. Trimming pared 1 base from V and 9 bases from J, leaving 10 bases between. CDR3 coding DNA: TGTGCCAGCAGCTTAGGACGGGGCGGCAACGTCCTGACTTTC. As protein: CASSLGRGGNVLTF. Based on the CDR3 plus reference TRBV7-6 and TRBJ2-6, the full variable domain is GAGVSQSPRYKVTKRGQDVALRCDPISGHVSLYWYRQALGQGPEFLTYFNYEAQQDKSGLPNDRFSAERPEGSISTLTIQRTEQRDSAMYRCASSLGRGGNVLTFGAGSRLTVL.

The V call is TRBV5-6, the J call TRBJ2-5; 11 bases fit TRBD2. Looked up from germline, CDR1 is SGHDT and CDR2 is YYEEEE. CDR3 length equals 15 residues. With V trimmed by 3 bases and J by 2 bases, 3 bases remained unmatched. The CDR3 sequence: CASSSGLAVQETQYF. The CDR3 region has the DNA TGTGCCAGCAGCTCGGGACTAGCGGTACAAGAGACCCAGTACTTC.

Worth noting for this clone: Distinct nucleotide sequences in the sample also encode this CDR3. V gene TRBV5-1 combines with J gene TRBJ2-7, with D possibly being TRBD2 (5 bases). The CDR3 is 11 amino acids. Germline CDR1 is SGHRS and CDR2 is YFSETQ. V was cut by 3 bases and J by 4 bases, with 5 bases left in between. CDR3 sequence reads: CASSSGYEQYF. The CDR3 nucleotides read TGCGCCAGCAGCTCGGGGTACGAGCAGTACTTC.

The CDR3 DNA reads as TGTGCCAGCAGTTACTCGCGACTAGCGGGAGGGGATGAGCAGTTCTTC. It encodes CASSYSRLAGGDEQFF. J is TRBJ2-1 and V is TRBV6-5; 14 bases are a match to TRBD2. Germline V gives CDR1 MNHEY, CDR2 SVGAGI. The V and J ends lost 0 bases and 8 bases, in that order; junction bases with no gene match: 3. The CDR3 spans 16 residues.

This chain joins TRBV2 and TRBJ2-1, with D maybe TRBD2 (6 bases). The CDR3 loop spans 16 amino acids. The ends were cut back, 4 bases at V and 1 base at J, with 14 bases in the middle. CDR1 is SNHLY and CDR2 is FYNNEI in the germline V gene. CDR3 in amino acids: CASSVSGEDSYNEQFF. In DNA form, the CDR3 reads TGTGCCAGCAGTGTGTCGGGAGAAGATTCCTACAATGAGCAGTTCTTC.

The chain links TRBV28 to TRBJ2-2, with 15 bases fitting TRBD2. The V and J ends lost 3 bases and 5 bases, in that order; junction bases with no gene match: 10. The germline V gene encodes CDR1 MDHEN and CDR2 SYDVKM. CDR3 length equals 19 residues. Here the CDR3 DNA reads TGTGCCAGCAGTTTTATGGGACTAGCGGGAGGACGGAGTACCGGGGAGCTGTTTTTT. It specifies CASSFMGLAGGRSTGELFF.

This CDR3 reads CASSLELAAYEQYF. The CDR3 DNA reads TGTGCCAGCAGCTTAGAACTAGCTGCCTACGAGCAGTACTTC. The chain is built from TRBV7-2 and TRBJ2-7, with D possibly being TRBD2 (6 bases). This CDR3 spans 14 amino acids. The germline V gene encodes CDR1 SGHTA and CDR2 FQGNSA. The ends were cut back, 1 base at V and 2 bases at J, with 9 bases in the middle.

This sequence joins TRBV27 and TRBJ1-1; no definite D call. The CDR3 runs to 13 residues. Deletions cut 5 bases from V and 1 base from J, with 8 bases between. CDR1 MNHEY and CDR2 SMNVEV come from the germline V gene (reference sequence). CDR3 nucleotides: TGTGCCAGCAGTCCCGTGTCGAACACTGAAGCTTTCTTT. The encoded protein is CASSPVSNTEAFF.

The chain recombines TRBV27 with TRBJ1-4; maybe TRBD1 (5 bases). V dropped 4 bases and J dropped 5 bases, with 14 bases sitting between them. CDR1 is MNHEY, CDR2 SMNVEV, per germline (reference sequence). This CDR3 has 15 residues. CDR3 amino acids: CASSSSGTENEKLFF. In nucleotides, the CDR3 is TGTGCCAGCAGTTCATCCGGGACGGAGAATGAAAAACTGTTTTTT.

This chain joins TRBV29-1 and TRBJ2-7; D not resolved. The ends were cut back, 4 bases at V and 4 bases at J, with 11 bases in the middle. CDR1 is SQVTM, CDR2 ANQGSEA, per germline. The CDR3 has 12 residues. For the CDR3, the DNA is TGCAGCGTTGGTGAGCAAGGATACGAGCAGTACTTC. Translation gives CSVGEQGYEQYF.

V and J are TRBV6-1 and TRBJ1-1, with D possibly TRBD1 on 5 matching bases. The germline V gene encodes CDR1 MNHNS and CDR2 SASEGT. There are 14 residues in the CDR3. V lost 3 bases, J lost 4 bases, and 12 bases lay in between. CDR3 region: CASSEGSGGTEAFF. The CDR3 nucleotides are TGTGCCAGCAGTGAGGGTTCCGGGGGCACTGAAGCTTTCTTT.

The chain combines TRBV28 with TRBJ2-3; 7 positions agree with TRBD1. This CDR3 is 14 amino acids long. Germline V gives CDR1 MDHEN, CDR2 SYDVKM. The trim removed 6 bases at V and 5 bases at J, leaving 8 bases unmatched. The CDR3 region has the DNA TGTGCCAGCAGCCCACAGGGGTCTGTAGATACGCAGTATTTT. The encoded protein is CASSPQGSVDTQYF.

This rearrangement joins TRBV28 to TRBJ1-5, with 9 bases lining up with TRBD1. Unmatched junction bases numbered 10, after V lost 5 bases and J lost 5 bases. Germline CDR1 is MDHEN and CDR2 is SYDVKM. This CDR3 comprises 16 residues. The CDR3 here is CASSPPGTGIHQPQHF. In nucleotides, the CDR3 is TGTGCCAGCAGTCCGCCCGGGACAGGGATTCATCAGCCCCAGCATTTT. Full variable domain (remainder filled in from reference TRBV28 and TRBJ1-5): DVKVTQSSRYLVKRTGEKVFLECVQDMDHENMFWYRQDPGLGLRLIYFSYDVKMKEKGDIPEGYSVSREKKERFSLILESASTNQTSMYLCASSPPGTGIHQPQHFGDGTRLSIL.

The chain uses TRBV7-9 and TRBJ2-5; 11 bases are a match to TRBD2. The CDR3 has 16 residues. With 6 bases clipped from V and 5 bases from J, the junction kept 11 bases outside the gene matches. Per the germline V gene, CDR1 is SEHNR and CDR2 is FQNEAQ (reference sequence). The CDR3 sequence: CASSRPGLAGFETQYF. The CDR3 nucleotides read TGTGCCAGCAGTCGACCCGGACTAGCGGGTTTTGAGACCCAGTACTTC.

The J gene is TRBJ2-7, the V gene TRBV19, with TRBD2 matching 8 bases. CDR1 is LNHDA and CDR2 is SQIVND in the germline V gene (reference sequence). With V trimmed by 6 bases and J by 7 bases, 11 bases remained unmatched. This CDR3 has 14 residues. CDR3 bases: TGTGCCAGTAGCGGACTAGCTTTTTCTGGGGAGCAGTACTTC. Translated: CASSGLAFSGEQYF. The entire variable domain, with the rest obtained from reference TRBV19 and TRBJ2-7, is as follows: DGGITQSPKYLFRKEGQNVTLSCEQNLNHDAMYWYRQDPGQGLRLIYYSQIVNDFQKGDIAEGYSVSREKKESFPLTVTSAQKNPTAFYLCASSGLAFSGEQYFGPGTRLTVT.

In its sample, this clone was seen once. The V gene is TRBV7-2, the J gene TRBJ2-1; weak D call: TRBD2 (6 bases). CDR1 and CDR2 (germline): SGHTA, FQGNSA. V lost 1 base and J 3 bases, leaving 19 bases between the germline ends. CDR3 size: 18 residues. The CDR3 loop is CASSLVGLWEEDYNEQFF. The CDR3 nucleotides are TGTGCCAGCAGCTTAGTAGGGTTATGGGAGGAGGACTACAATGAGCAGTTCTTC.

This chain links TRBV28 with TRBJ2-1; weak D call: TRBD2 (6 bases). Germline V gene lookup returns CDR1 MDHEN and CDR2 SYDVKM. V lost 1 base and J 7 bases, leaving 17 bases between the germline ends. The CDR3 loop spans 16 amino acids. The CDR3 nucleotides are TGTGCCAGCAGTTTATTTGCTAGCGCGGTAAGGAATGAGCAGTTCTTC. This gives the protein CASSLFASAVRNEQFF.

V gene TRBV28 combines with J gene TRBJ2-5; D gene unclear. Germline loops: CDR1 MDHEN, CDR2 SYDVKM. The CDR3 spans 12 residues. Trimming left V 4 bases short and J 4 bases short, with 7 bases between. CDR3 sequence (DNA): TGTGCCAGCAGTTACTATTCAGAGACCCAGTACTTC. Protein: CASSYYSETQYF. Drawing the rest from reference TRBV28 and TRBJ2-5, the complete variable domain is DVKVTQSSRYLVKRTGEKVFLECVQDMDHENMFWYRQDPGLGLRLIYFSYDVKMKEKGDIPEGYSVSREKKERFSLILESASTNQTSMYLCASSYYSETQYFGPGTRLLVL.

Of note for this clone: This sample includes further DNA sequences coding for the same CDR3. J is TRBJ1-3 and V is TRBV13; D is undetermined. Germline-derived CDR1 and CDR2 are PRHDT and FYEKMQ (reference sequence). The CDR3 is 13 residues long. The V end was cut by 0 bases, the J end by 4 bases, with 4 bases between. This chain's CDR3 is CASSLGSGNTIYF. CDR3 bases: TGTGCCAGCAGCTTAGGGTCAGGAAACACCATATATTTT.